These 23 T cell receptor beta chains originate from one sample sequenced in a study of type 1 regulatory T cells. No antigen has been assigned to these receptors. One entry per CDR3 protein, called by TCRdb with MiXCR from the reads. The sample contains approximately 72,000 distinct CDR3 sequences, roughly 60% of which appear only once. Sequenced input: cultured T cells, either the whole culture or a sorted T cell fraction (not recorded which). Subset in this sample: Tr1-enriched cell product generated in vitro against host alloantigens. Receptor source: a human donor in good health.

The chain links TRBV29-1 to TRBJ1-4; possible D gene TRBD1, 5 bases. V was trimmed by 7 bases and J by 7 bases, leaving 19 bases between them. The CDR3 runs to 14 residues. Germline-derived CDR1 and CDR2 are SQVTM and ANQGSEA. The CDR3 here is CSARGGGRSEKLFF. In nucleotides, the CDR3 is TGCAGCGCTCGGGGGGGGGGAAGGAGTGAAAAACTGTTTTTT.

This sequence joins TRBV28 and TRBJ2-6; D perhaps matches TRBD1 (6 bases). Germline V gene data show CDR1 as MDHEN and CDR2 as SYDVKM. This CDR3 comprises 18 residues. With 7 bases removed from V and 0 bases from J, the gap between germline ends came to 19 bases. CDR3 loop: CASTKNRALLSGANVLTF. The CDR3 coding sequence is TGTGCCAGCACCAAAAACAGGGCCCTACTCTCTGGGGCCAACGTCCTGACTTTC.

Concerning this clonotype: Germline and junction disagree at one end, which may indicate a read error. V is TRBV19 and J is TRBJ2-2, with D perhaps given as TRBD1 or TRBD2 (6 bases each). Germline values: CDR1 LNHDA, CDR2 SQIVND (reference sequence). The CDR3 has 14 residues. The CDR3 bases are TGTGCCAGTAGTAAACAGGGAGGCGCCGGGGGGCTGTTTTTT. Translation: CASSKQGGAGGLFF. Based on the CDR3 plus reference TRBV19 and TRBJ2-2, the full variable domain is DGGITQSPKYLFRKEGQNVTLSCEQNLNHDAMYWYRQDPGQGLRLIYYSQIVNDFQKGDIAEGYSVSREKKESFPLTVTSAQKNPTAFYLCASSKQGGAGGLFFGEGSRLTVL.

V and J are TRBV30 and TRBJ2-7; 12 positions match TRBD2. Germline lookup yields CDR1 GTSNPN and CDR2 SVGIG (reference sequence). This CDR3 has 19 residues. The ends lost 0 bases at V and 3 bases at J; junction bases unmatched: 15. The CDR3 here is CAWSVLRSTSGRYDYEQYF. DNA of the CDR3: TGTGCCTGGAGTGTACTCCGCTCCACTAGCGGGAGGTACGACTACGAGCAGTACTTC.

This clonotype came up a few times. V usage is TRBV5-1 and J usage is TRBJ2-5; a possible D gene is TRBD2 (5 bases). V gave up 1 base and J gave up 2 bases, with 9 bases separating them. Germline V gives CDR1 SGHRS, CDR2 YFSETQ. This CDR3 has 14 amino acids. CDR3 loop: CASSLRSGQETQYF. The CDR3 coding sequence is TGCGCCAGCAGCTTGAGGAGCGGACAAGAGACCCAGTACTTC.

With respect to this clonotype: Lacking the conserved final phenylalanine or tryptophan, this CDR3 likely reflects a read error. The chain has TRBV5-6 and TRBJ2-2; possible D gene TRBD1, 5 bases. V was cut by 3 bases and J by 2 bases, with 11 bases left in between. The CDR3 loop spans 15 amino acids. CDR1 is SGHDT and CDR2 is YYEEEE in the germline V gene. Written as DNA, the CDR3 is TGTGCCAGCAGCTGGGGCTTGGATAACACCGGGGAGCTGTTTCTT. This encodes CASSWGLDNTGELFL.

V is TRBV5-1 and J is TRBJ1-6; D may be TRBD1 (6 bases). Looked up from germline, CDR1 is SGHRS and CDR2 is YFSETQ. The CDR3 spans 16 residues. V lost 4 bases and J lost 5, with 16 bases in between. DNA for the CDR3: TGCGCCAGCAGCGAAATACCAGGGGTTAATAATTCACCCCTCCACTTT. Residues: CASSEIPGVNNSPLHF.

The chain employs TRBV4-1 and TRBJ2-5; the D call may be TRBD1 or TRBD2 (6 bases each). From germline, CDR1 is MGHRA and CDR2 YSYEKL. V gave up 4 bases and J gave up 7 bases, with 16 bases separating them. The CDR3 is 14 amino acids. Here the CDR3 reads CASSLLAGVVTQYF. The DNA of the CDR3 is TGCGCCAGCAGCCTACTAGCAGGGGTCGTGACCCAGTACTTC.

This chain links TRBV20-1 with TRBJ1-6; D is uncertain. The V end lost 1 base, the J end lost 7 bases, and 8 bases lay between the germline ends. This CDR3 is built from 13 residues. Germline lookup yields CDR1 DFQATT and CDR2 SNEGSKA (reference sequence). CDR3 in amino acids: CSARGSGNSPLHF. CDR3 nucleotides: TGCAGTGCTAGAGGCTCGGGGAATTCACCCCTCCACTTT.

CDR3 protein: CASSPTRGADTQYF. The CDR3 bases are TGTGCCAGCAGCCCGACCCGGGGGGCTGATACGCAGTATTTT. The chain couples TRBV7-3 to TRBJ2-3, with D possibly TRBD2 on 7 matching bases. V was pared by 5 bases and J by 6 bases, with 15 bases between. This CDR3 has 14 residues. Germline V gene data show CDR1 as SGHTA and CDR2 as FQGTGA.

Notes on this clonotype: The CDR3 carries no conserved terminal phenylalanine or tryptophan, so it likely arises from a read error. The V and J genes are TRBV20-1 and TRBJ2-3; 11 bases map to TRBD2. From germline, CDR1 is DFQATT and CDR2 SNEGSKA (reference sequence). This CDR3 comprises 13 residues. Trimming cost V 7 bases and J 2 bases; bases outside gene matches: 2. The CDR3 protein is CSVLAGDTDTQYY. The CDR3 DNA reads as TGCAGTGTACTAGCGGGAGACACAGATACGCAGTATTAT.

The V and J genes are TRBV2 and TRBJ2-1; 12 bases are shared with TRBD2. The germline gives CDR1 SNHLY, CDR2 FYNNEI. V shed 6 bases, J shed 6 bases, and the junction held 9 bases outside the gene matches. The CDR3 length is 16 residues. The CDR3 loop is CASRTRLAGVVNEQFF. In DNA form, the CDR3 reads TGTGCCAGCAGGACAAGACTAGCGGGAGTCGTCAATGAGCAGTTCTTC.

The chain is built from TRBV4-3 and TRBJ2-7, with TRBD2 matching over 11 bases. The V gene end was trimmed by 2 bases and the J gene end by 6 bases; junction bases not matched to a gene: 9. Germline CDR1 reads LGHNA; CDR2 reads YSLEER. This CDR3 is 16 amino acids long. The CDR3 here is CASSQIRLAGFSEQYF. For the CDR3, the DNA is TGCGCCAGCAGCCAAATACGACTAGCGGGATTCAGCGAGCAGTACTTC.

This chain connects TRBV20-1 to TRBJ2-3; no clear D. Trimming left V 3 bases short and J 3 bases short, with 7 bases between. This CDR3 has 12 residues. Germline V gene sequence: CDR1 DFQATT, CDR2 SNEGSKA (reference sequence). As DNA, the CDR3 is TGCAGTGCTAGGCCAGAGACAGATACGCAGTATTTT. This sequence encodes CSARPETDTQYF.

The genes are TRBV12-3 or TRBV12-4 and TRBJ2-1; 13 nucleotides line up with TRBD2. With 6 bases clipped from V and 5 bases from J, the junction kept 4 bases outside the gene matches. CDR3 length equals 15 residues. The CDR3 here is CASSKGLAGNNEQFF. CDR3 in DNA: TGTGCCAGCAGCAAGGGACTAGCGGGGAACAATGAGCAGTTCTTC.

The CDR3 loop reads CATSDLGQGLYNEQFF. For the CDR3, the DNA is TGTGCCACCAGTGATTTAGGCCAGGGCCTGTACAATGAGCAGTTCTTC. This chain links TRBV24-1 with TRBJ2-1; D is perhaps TRBD1 (5 bases). This CDR3 spans 16 amino acids. Germline V CDR1 and CDR2: KGHDR, SFDVKD. V lost 1 base and J 4 bases, leaving 13 bases between the germline ends.

This clonotype has just one count. Germline and junction disagree at one end, which may indicate a read error. The chain is built from TRBV4-2 and TRBJ2-1; perhaps TRBD2 as D (7 bases). Germline loops: CDR1 LGHNA, CDR2 YNFKEQ. This CDR3 spans 16 amino acids. CDR3 protein: CASSQDGGGLYSEQFF. The CDR3 DNA reads as TGTGCCAGCAGCCAAGATGGGGGGGGCCTCTACAGTGAGCAGTTCTTC.

This clonotype was seen a handful of times. The J gene is TRBJ1-4, the V gene TRBV27; D gene uncertain. CDR1 is MNHEY, CDR2 SMNVEV, per germline (reference sequence). The CDR3 totals 14 residues. The ends were cut back, 4 bases at V and 3 bases at J, with 9 bases in the middle. This CDR3 reads CASSSLVPNEKLFF. For the CDR3, the DNA is TGTGCCAGCAGTTCATTGGTCCCTAATGAAAAACTGTTTTTT.

The chain couples TRBV27 to TRBJ2-5; D is perhaps TRBD2 (5 bases). CDR1 is MNHEY, CDR2 SMNVEV, per germline (reference sequence). This CDR3 has 13 residues. The V and J ends lost 5 bases and 1 base respectively, with 8 bases between them. CDR3 sequence reads: CASSMDFQETQYF. The CDR3 DNA reads as TGTGCCAGCAGTATGGACTTCCAAGAGACCCAGTACTTC.

This clonotype was counted a few times. The chain uses TRBV9 and TRBJ2-1; D is perhaps TRBD2 (5 bases). The germline V gene has CDR1 SGDLS and CDR2 YYNGEE. The CDR3 is 14 residues long. Trimming removed 0 bases at V and 6 bases at J, with 10 bases between. CDR3 sequence: CASSVVSRGNEQFF. CDR3 DNA: TGTGCCAGCAGCGTAGTTTCTCGGGGCAATGAGCAGTTCTTC. Supplemented by reference TRBV9 and TRBJ2-1, the full variable domain reads DSGVTQTPKHLITATGQRVTLRCSPRSGDLSVYWYQQSLDQGLQFLIQYYNGEERAKGNILERFSAQQFPDLHSELNLSSLELGDSALYFCASSVVSRGNEQFFGPGTRLTVL.

The V and J genes are TRBV5-1 and TRBJ1-2, with TRBD1 as a possible D gene (5 bases). The CDR3 covers 15 residues. Germline V gene data show CDR1 as SGHRS and CDR2 as YFSETQ. Trimming took 2 bases from V and 2 from J, leaving 13 bases between them. The CDR3 DNA reads TGCGCCAGCAGCTTCACCGGGACCCAAAACTATGGCTACACCTTC. Translating gives CASSFTGTQNYGYTF.

V is TRBV5-4 and J is TRBJ2-3; TRBD1 agrees at 12 bases. The CDR3 totals 16 residues. Germline CDR1 is SGHNT and CDR2 is YYREEE (reference sequence). V was pared by 0 bases and J by 4 bases, with 3 bases of the junction left unmatched. CDR3 nucleotides: TGTGCCAGCAGCTTGGCCGGGACAGGGGGCGCAGATACGCAGTATTTT. Translating it yields CASSLAGTGGADTQYF.

This chain connects TRBV27 to TRBJ1-1; a possible D gene is TRBD1 (5 bases). This CDR3 contains 16 residues. V lost 5 bases and J lost 1, with 17 bases in between. Germline V gives CDR1 MNHEY, CDR2 SMNVEV (reference sequence). CDR3 loop: CASSRRTGTENTEAFF. The CDR3 DNA sequence: TGTGCCAGCAGTAGACGAACCGGGACCGAGAACACTGAAGCTTTCTTT.